A selection of T cell receptor beta chains follows, all from one sample in a study of blood T cell repertoires in COVID-19. Profiling relied on immunoSEQ multiplex PCR, and the TCRdb table lists in-frame clones only, not all of them. Among roughly 24,000 clones, less than 90% were seen once, and the ten largest hold 25% to 30%. Sequenced: peripheral blood. These receptors were obtained from a man between 65 and 85 years old with COVID-19, enrolled during active disease. Both conserved end residues are part of each CDR3. A D gene is named only where the DNA matches it firmly. Where a row states a size, it is once, few, many or the class of an expanded clone; other rows omit it.

V gene: TRBV7-9; CDR3 length: 12; clone size: NA; D gene: NA; J gene: TRBJ1-5; CDR3 protein: CASSSGSQPQHF; CDR3 DNA: TGTGCCAGCAGCTCTGGGAGTCAGCCCCAGCATTTT
V gene: TRBV7-9; CDR3 length: 18; clone size: once; D gene: NA; J gene: TRBJ2-1; CDR3 protein: CASSLEYFTGNSYNEQFF; CDR3 DNA: TGTGCCAGCAGCTTAGAATACTTTACAGGGAACTCCTACAATGAGCAGTTCTTC
V gene: TRBV12-3/TRBV12-4; CDR3 length: 12; clone size: NA; D gene: NA; J gene: TRBJ1-1; CDR3 protein: CASSQFNTEAFF; CDR3 DNA: TGTGCCAGCAGTCAATTTAACACTGAAGCTTTCTTT
V gene: TRBV18; CDR3 length: 12; clone size: NA; D gene: NA; J gene: TRBJ2-7; CDR3 protein: CASSPREYEQYF; CDR3 DNA: TGTGCCAGCTCACCGAGGGAGTACGAGCAGTACTTC
V gene: TRBV5-5; CDR3 length: 15; clone size: NA; D gene: NA; J gene: TRBJ2-3; CDR3 protein: CASSLIVTGTDTQYF; CDR3 DNA: TGTGCCAGCAGCTTAATAGTGACAGGCACAGATACGCAGTATTTT
V gene: TRBV5-5; CDR3 length: 15; clone size: NA; D gene: NA; J gene: TRBJ1-1; CDR3 protein: CASITRPPGDTEAFF; CDR3 DNA: TGTGCCAGCATTACCCGTCCCCCCGGGGATACTGAAGCTTTCTTT
V gene: TRBV5-1; CDR3 length: 13; clone size: once; D gene: NA; J gene: TRBJ2-1; CDR3 protein: CASSLEGGAEQFF; CDR3 DNA: TGCGCCAGCAGCTTGGAAGGGGGGGCAGAGCAGTTCTTC
V gene: TRBV11-3; CDR3 length: 16; clone size: once; D gene: TRBD2; J gene: TRBJ2-1; CDR3 protein: CASSLEGGLALNEQFF; CDR3 DNA: TGTGCCAGCAGCTTAGAAGGGGGACTAGCGCTTAATGAGCAGTTCTTC
V gene: TRBV10-1; CDR3 length: 18; clone size: NA; D gene: TRBD2; J gene: TRBJ2-1; CDR3 protein: CASSEGTSGTSSYNEQFF; CDR3 DNA: TGCGCCAGCAGTGAGGGGACTAGCGGGACGAGCTCCTACAATGAGCAGTTCTTC
V gene: TRBV14; CDR3 length: 18; clone size: NA; D gene: NA; J gene: TRBJ1-1; CDR3 protein: CASSQDLWTRDLNTEAFF; CDR3 DNA: NA
V gene: TRBV19; CDR3 length: 14; clone size: NA; D gene: TRBD2; J gene: TRBJ2-7; CDR3 protein: CASTPTGGSYEQYF; CDR3 DNA: TGTGCCAGTACCCCGACGGGAGGCTCCTACGAGCAGTACTTC
V gene: TRBV19; CDR3 length: 15; clone size: NA; D gene: TRBD1; J gene: TRBJ1-5; CDR3 protein: CASSVAGGYNQPQHF; CDR3 DNA: TGTGCCAGTAGTGTGGCAGGGGGCTACAATCAGCCCCAGCATTTT
V gene: TRBV29-1; CDR3 length: 16; clone size: once; D gene: NA; J gene: TRBJ1-1; CDR3 protein: CSVDLVTGSAPKGAFF; CDR3 DNA: TGCAGCGTTGACCTCGTAACAGGGTCTGCGCCAAAAGGAGCTTTCTTT
V gene: TRBV18; CDR3 length: 15; clone size: NA; D gene: NA; J gene: TRBJ1-4; CDR3 protein: CASVPVAGDNEKLFF; CDR3 DNA: TGTGCCAGCGTACCAGTGGCAGGGGATAATGAAAAACTGTTTTTT
V gene: TRBV7-9; CDR3 length: 12; clone size: NA; D gene: NA; J gene: TRBJ1-2; CDR3 protein: CASSLGSGGYTF; CDR3 DNA: TGTGCCAGCAGCTTAGGAAGCGGGGGCTACACCTTC
V gene: TRBV2; CDR3 length: 15; clone size: once; D gene: TRBD1; J gene: TRBJ2-7; CDR3 protein: CASRRWGTGSYEQYF; CDR3 DNA: TGTGCCAGCAGGCGTTGGGGGACAGGGTCCTACGAGCAGTACTTC
V gene: TRBV5-1; CDR3 length: 13; clone size: NA; D gene: NA; J gene: TRBJ1-2; CDR3 protein: CASSLGQSYGYTF; CDR3 DNA: TGCGCCAGCAGCTTGGGACAGAGCTATGGCTACACCTTC
V gene: TRBV10-1; CDR3 length: 13; clone size: NA; D gene: NA; J gene: TRBJ1-1; CDR3 protein: CASSYTRTTEAFF; CDR3 DNA: TGCGCCAGCAGTTACACCCGAACGACTGAAGCTTTCTTT
V gene: TRBV5-6; CDR3 length: 18; clone size: NA; D gene: TRBD2; J gene: TRBJ2-1; CDR3 protein: CASSLLEAGDSSYNEQFF; CDR3 DNA: TGTGCCAGCAGCCTCCTAGAAGCGGGAGACTCCTCCTACAATGAGCAGTTCTTC
V gene: TRBV29-1; CDR3 length: 12; clone size: NA; D gene: NA; J gene: TRBJ1-4; CDR3 protein: CSVLHSDEKLFF; CDR3 DNA: TGCAGCGTTTTGCACAGTGATGAAAAACTGTTTTTT
V gene: TRBV24-1; CDR3 length: 13; clone size: NA; D gene: NA; J gene: TRBJ2-5; CDR3 protein: CATSDPLSETQYF; CDR3 DNA: TGTGCCACCAGTGATCCCCTCTCCGAGACCCAGTACTTC
V gene: TRBV5-1; CDR3 length: 15; clone size: NA; D gene: TRBD2; J gene: TRBJ2-1; CDR3 protein: CASTQPGGTSHEQFF; CDR3 DNA: TGCGCCAGCACGCAACCGGGGGGGACTTCCCATGAGCAGTTCTTC
V gene: TRBV30; CDR3 length: 13; clone size: few; D gene: NA; J gene: TRBJ2-1; CDR3 protein: CAWSPTDRDEQFF; CDR3 DNA: TGTGCCTGGAGCCCAACAGACCGCGATGAGCAGTTCTTC
V gene: TRBV7-8; CDR3 length: 14; clone size: NA; D gene: NA; J gene: TRBJ1-1; CDR3 protein: CASSFTAMNTEAFF; CDR3 DNA: TGTGCCAGCAGCTTTACAGCTATGAACACTGAAGCTTTCTTT
V gene: TRBV5-1; CDR3 length: 12; clone size: NA; D gene: NA; J gene: TRBJ2-7; CDR3 protein: CASSSQGSEQYF; CDR3 DNA: TGCGCCAGCAGCTCACAGGGTTCCGAGCAGTACTTC
V gene: TRBV12-5; CDR3 length: 12; clone size: NA; D gene: NA; J gene: TRBJ2-7; CDR3 protein: CASARFPGGQYF; CDR3 DNA: TGTGCTAGTGCCCGGTTTCCCGGCGGGCAGTACTTC
V gene: TRBV6-6; CDR3 length: 12; clone size: NA; D gene: NA; J gene: TRBJ2-1; CDR3 protein: CASSSTLREQFF; CDR3 DNA: TGTGCCAGCAGTTCAACCCTCAGGGAGCAGTTCTTC
V gene: TRBV6-6; CDR3 length: 16; clone size: once; D gene: TRBD2; J gene: TRBJ2-2; CDR3 protein: CASSHLAGANTGELFF; CDR3 DNA: TGTGCCAGCAGTCATCTAGCGGGGGCGAACACCGGGGAGCTGTTTTTT
V gene: TRBV27; CDR3 length: 15; clone size: NA; D gene: NA; J gene: TRBJ2-2; CDR3 protein: CASSLSRTNTGELFF; CDR3 DNA: TGTGCCAGCAGTTTGTCCAGGACGAACACCGGGGAGCTGTTTTTT
V gene: TRBV3-1/TRBV3-2; CDR3 length: 17; clone size: NA; D gene: NA; J gene: TRBJ2-3; CDR3 protein: CASSQDGIREFPDTQYF; CDR3 DNA: TGTGCCAGCAGCCAAGATGGGATTAGGGAGTTCCCAGATACGCAGTATTTT
V gene: TRBV18; CDR3 length: 14; clone size: NA; D gene: TRBD2; J gene: TRBJ2-7; CDR3 protein: CASSQGPGGYEQYF; CDR3 DNA: TGTGCCAGCTCCCAAGGGCCGGGGGGCTACGAGCAGTACTTC
V gene: TRBV10-1; CDR3 length: 14; clone size: NA; D gene: NA; J gene: TRBJ1-1; CDR3 protein: CASSESGRVTEAFF; CDR3 DNA: TGCGCCAGCAGTGAGTCGGGCAGGGTCACTGAAGCTTTCTTT